A selection of T cell receptor beta chains follows, all from one sample in a study of T cells in Graves' hyperthyroidism and ophthalmopathy. In TCRdb, the multiplex PCR reads were re-called with MiXCR into one record per CDR3 protein. The sample shows about 680,000 distinct CDR3 sequences, over 35% of them seen only once. The sequencing input was blood. The source is a woman aged 40 to 50 with Graves' hyperthyroidism. The CDR3 runs from the conserved cysteine through the conserved F or W. The order of the fields is clone size, D gene, V gene, CDR3 length, J gene, CDR3 DNA, CDR3 protein. A D gene is named only where the DNA matches it firmly. Clone size is stated in some rows and not others, as once, few, many or a class when expanded.

few,.,TRBV6-5,15,TRBJ2-7,TGTGCCAGCAGTTTCTCAGGGGCCCCCCACTACGAGCAGTACTTC,CASSFSGAPHYEQYF
many,.,TRBV9,15,TRBJ2-7,TGTGCCAGCAGCGTAGGAGGTCGGTCAGGCTACGAGCAGTACTTC,CASSVGGRSGYEQYF
.,.,TRBV20-1,14,TRBJ1-1,TGCAGTGCTAGAGCCGGGTCCCTGAACACTGAAGCTTTCTTT,CSARAGSLNTEAFF
.,TRBD1,TRBV5-1,15,TRBJ2-2,TGCGCCAGCAGCTTACGGACAGGGAGAACCGGGGAGCTGTTTTTT,CASSLRTGRTGELFF
many,.,TRBV7-9,13,TRBJ1-2,TGTGCCAGCAGCCTGAGACAGGTCTATGGCTACACCTTC,CASSLRQVYGYTF
.,.,TRBV20-1,13,TRBJ1-1,TGCAGTGCTCCAAACGGGGGAAGGACTGAAGCTTTCTTT,CSAPNGGRTEAFF
many,.,TRBV11-3,15,TRBJ1-1,TGTGCCAGCAGCCGTGGTTCGCGTTTCCACACTGAAGCTTTCTTT,CASSRGSRFHTEAFF
few,.,TRBV11-2,15,TRBJ1-1,TGTGCCAGCAGCTTAGATCCGGACACGAACACTGAAGCTTTCTTT,CASSLDPDTNTEAFF
many,.,TRBV29-1,15,TRBJ1-5,TGCAGCGTTGCGGGAGGGGACGTTTCGGGACAGCCCCAGCATTTT,CSVAGGDVSGQPQHF
few,.,TRBV12-3/TRBV12-4,17,TRBJ1-3,TGTGCCAGCAGTCCGGGAACGGGGGTCGGGTGGGGAAACACCATATATTTT,CASSPGTGVGWGNTIYF
few,.,TRBV7-9,15,TRBJ1-3,TGTGCCAGCAGCTTAGCCTTACAGGAGCGGGACACCATATATTTT,CASSLALQERDTIYF
.,TRBD1,TRBV7-9,15,TRBJ2-7,TGTGCCAGCAGCCTCACGGGACAGTCTACCTACGAGCAGTACTTC,CASSLTGQSTYEQYF
.,.,TRBV6-2/TRBV6-3,15,TRBJ1-2,TGTGCCAGCACCCCGCGGACGTTCGGCGACTATGGCTACACCTTC,CASTPRTFGDYGYTF
few,.,TRBV7-3,15,TRBJ1-6,TGTGCCAGCAGCAAACGCCCAGGAGCCGGGTCACCCCTCCACTTT,CASSKRPGAGSPLHF
.,TRBD1,TRBV11-2,14,TRBJ2-7,TGTGCCAGCAGCTTGACAGGGCCGGTTGGCGAGCAGTACTTC,CASSLTGPVGEQYF
many,TRBD1,TRBV11-2,16,TRBJ1-1,TGTGCCAGCAGCAGTTTACAGGGGCGATTAAACACTGAAGCTTTCTTT,CASSSLQGRLNTEAFF
.,TRBD2,TRBV11-2,14,TRBJ2-7,TGTGCCAGCAGCGTCGCGGGGGGGCCCTACGAGCAGTACTTC,CASSVAGGPYEQYF
many,TRBD1,TRBV20-1,13,TRBJ2-5,TGCAGTGCTACCCGGACAGGTCAAGAGACCCAGTACTTC,CSATRTGQETQYF
.,TRBD1,TRBV7-2,18,TRBJ2-6,TGTGCCAGCAGCTTAGATCAGGGGGCGAACGCTGGGGCCAACGTCCTGACTTTC,CASSLDQGANAGANVLTF
.,TRBD1,TRBV7-9,18,TRBJ1-3,TGTGCCAGCAGACCAACAGGGGGACTAGGTTTCTCTGGAAACACCATATATTTT,CASRPTGGLGFSGNTIYF
many,.,TRBV2,15,TRBJ1-1,TGTGCCAGCACTACAGAACAGGGTTGGGACACTGAAGCTTTCTTT,CASTTEQGWDTEAFF
once,.,TRBV10-2,11,TRBJ2-7,TGCGCCAGCAGTGGCTCGGGGGCTTGGGACTTC,CASSGSGAWDF
.,TRBD1,TRBV13,14,TRBJ1-1,TGTGCCAGCAGACCTGACAGGGGTGAGGTCGTGGCTTTCTTT,CASRPDRGEVVAFF
.,.,TRBV5-1,14,TRBJ1-1,TGCGCCAGCAGCGTCCACAGGGTAGGCACTGAAGTTTTCTTT,CASSVHRVGTEVFF
.,.,TRBV29-1,12,TRBJ1-1,TGCAGCGTGAGAGGCCCGAACACTGAAGCTTTCTTT,CSVRGPNTEAFF
.,TRBD1,TRBV10-3,14,TRBJ1-5,TGTGCCATCAGTGCACAGGGGACTAGTCAGCCCCAGCATTTT,CAISAQGTSQPQHF
many,TRBD1,TRBV7-9,14,TRBJ1-4,TGTGCCAGCAGCAGGGGACAGGGGAACGAAAAACTGTTTTTT,CASSRGQGNEKLFF
few,TRBD1,TRBV6-5,16,TRBJ2-6,TGTGCCAGCAGTTACGGGGACAGCTCTGGGGCCAACGTCCTGACTTTC,CASSYGDSSGANVLTF
.,.,TRBV6-5,14,TRBJ2-3,TGTGCCAGCAGGGTCGGCTTTAACACAGATACGCAGTATTTT,CASRVGFNTDTQYF
few,TRBD1,TRBV2,14,TRBJ1-1,TGTGCCAGCAGTGACCAGGGGGGGGGTGGTGAAGCTTTCTTT,CASSDQGGGGEAFF
many,TRBD1,TRBV4-3,14,TRBJ1-2,TGCGCCAGCAGCGAAGGCGACAGGGAAGATGGCTACACCTTC,CASSEGDREDGYTF